The 18 T cell receptor beta chains below come from one sample, sequenced in a study of blood T cell repertoires in COVID-19. TCRdb's table, derived via immunoSEQ multiplex PCR, lists solely in-frame clones and lacks some. Of approximately 200,000 clones listed, around nine tenths were seen once; the top ten hold less than 3.5%. The sample consisted of peripheral blood. All receptors come from a woman aged 55-75 years with acute or convalescent COVID-19.

J is TRBJ1-2 and V is TRBV6-2 or TRBV6-3, with TRBD1 as a possible D gene (6 bases). The germline V gene encodes CDR1 MNHEY and CDR2 SVGEGT. This CDR3 comprises 15 residues. V gave up 5 bases and J gave up 3 bases, with 16 bases separating them. The CDR3 nucleotides read TGTGCCAGCAGTCCCCGCGGGGGGGGCGACTATGGCTACACCTTC. Translated, it gives CASSPRGGGDYGYTF.

The rearrangement uses TRBV7-9 and TRBJ2-3, with 10 bases that match TRBD2. The V and J ends lost 9 bases and 3 bases, in that order; junction bases with no gene match: 15. Germline V gene data show CDR1 as SEHNR and CDR2 as FQNEAQ (reference sequence). The CDR3 covers 17 residues. The DNA of the CDR3 is TGTGCCAGTGACATTTACGGGACTAGCGACGGAACAGATACGCAGTATTTT. It encodes CASDIYGTSDGTDTQYF.

The genes are TRBV2 and TRBJ1-1, with 8 bases fitting TRBD1. The V gene end was trimmed by 7 bases and the J gene end by 4 bases; junction bases not matched to a gene: 14. The CDR3 extends over 16 amino acids. Germline values: CDR1 SNHLY, CDR2 FYNNEI. The CDR3 DNA reads TGTGCCAGCACCGAATGGGCAGGGGGCCGGAGCACTGAAGCTTTCTTT. As protein: CASTEWAGGRSTEAFF.

This rearrangement joins TRBV5-1 to TRBJ1-3; 8 nucleotides align to TRBD1. The length of the CDR3 is 18 residues. Germline assignment: CDR1 SGHRS and CDR2 YFSETQ. The junction had 8 bases not matched to a gene; V was cut back by 0 bases and J by 0 bases. For the CDR3, the DNA is TGCGCCAGCAGCTTGGGTGACAGGGGCCGCGACTCTGGAAACACCATATATTTT. Protein product: CASSLGDRGRDSGNTIYF.

The CDR3 DNA sequence: TGCGCCAGCAGCCAAGGGGGCAGGGCGGTTGAGACCCAGTACTTC. The encoded protein is CASSQGGRAVETQYF. The chain has TRBV4-3 and TRBJ2-5; TRBD1 is a possible D gene (5 bases). The germline V gene has CDR1 LGHNA and CDR2 YSLEER. There are 15 residues in the CDR3. V lost 1 base, J lost 5 bases, and 14 bases lay in between.

The chain uses TRBV19 and TRBJ2-2; TRBD1 matches at 8 bases. V dropped 10 bases and J dropped 0; count of bases not matched to a gene: 4. Germline V lookup: CDR1 LNHDA, CDR2 SQIVND (reference sequence). CDR3 length: 14 residues. CDR3 in DNA: TGTGCCACGCAGGACAGGGCGAACACCGGGGAGCTGTTTTTT. This sequence encodes CATQDRANTGELFF.

The rearrangement links TRBV6-5 to TRBJ1-1, with 7 bases matching TRBD1. The trim removed 10 bases at V and 11 bases at J, leaving 22 bases unmatched. This CDR3 comprises 15 residues. Germline V lookup: CDR1 MNHEY, CDR2 SVGAGI. CDR3 sequence reads: CATSGPPQGGFEAFF. The CDR3 region has the DNA TGTGCCACCAGCGGGCCCCCTCAAGGGGGCTTCGAGGCTTTCTTT.

This clone has only one observation. CDR3 sequence reads: CASSYVQGKDEQFF. The CDR3 DNA follows: TGTGCCAGCAGTTACGTGCAGGGGAAGGATGAGCAGTTCTTC. The genes are TRBV6-2 or TRBV6-3 and TRBJ2-1; a possible D gene is TRBD1 (6 bases). The CDR3 length is 14 residues. Germline values: CDR1 MNHEY, CDR2 SVGEGT. V lost 2 bases, J lost 8 bases, and 13 bases lay in between.

The J gene is TRBJ1-1, the V gene TRBV10-3; TRBD1 aligns across 9 bases. Germline V gives CDR1 ENHRY, CDR2 SYGVKD. The ends lost 5 bases at V and 6 bases at J; junction bases unmatched: 7. CDR3 size: 14 residues. The CDR3 DNA follows: TGTGCCATCAGTTCCCCCGGGACAGGGCCTGAAGCTTTCTTT. As protein: CAISSPGTGPEAFF.

This rearrangement joins TRBV9 to TRBJ1-2; D remains unclear. V lost 2 bases and J 6 bases, leaving 17 bases between the germline ends. There are 15 residues in the CDR3. Germline CDR1 reads SGDLS; CDR2 reads YYNGEE. This CDR3 reads CASSVDPDSSDGYTF. The CDR3 DNA follows: TGTGCCAGCAGCGTCGATCCGGACTCCTCGGATGGCTACACCTTC.

The chain uses TRBV6-6 and TRBJ1-5; 11 bases are shared with TRBD1. V shed 5 bases, J shed 3 bases, and the junction held 3 bases outside the gene matches. The CDR3 runs to 15 residues. Per germline, CDR1 MNHNY and CDR2 SVGAGI (reference sequence). CDR3 residues: CASSRDRGANQPQHF. The CDR3 nucleotides read TGTGCCAGCAGTCGGGACAGGGGGGCCAATCAGCCCCAGCATTTT.

The sample holds one count of this clone. The rearrangement joins TRBV5-1 to TRBJ2-1; the match to TRBD2 covers 13 bases. Germline CDR1 SGHRS, CDR2 YFSETQ. The CDR3 is made up of 16 amino acids. With V trimmed by 4 bases and J by 8 bases, 9 bases remained unmatched. This CDR3 reads CASSPPGLAGSHEQFF. The CDR3 nucleotides read TGCGCCAGCAGCCCACCGGGACTAGCGGGATCTCATGAGCAGTTCTTC.

The rearrangement links TRBV16 to TRBJ2-7, with D maybe TRBD2 (6 bases). The CDR3 totals 13 residues. Germline-derived CDR1 and CDR2 are KGHSY and FQNENV. The V end was cut by 1 base, the J end by 4 bases, with 8 bases between. This chain's CDR3 is CASSQLLAYEQYF. CDR3 nucleotide sequence: TGTGCCAGCAGCCAATTACTAGCTTACGAGCAGTACTTC.

This sequence joins TRBV12-5 and TRBJ1-1; D is perhaps TRBD1 (6 bases). V lost 4 bases, J lost 6 bases, and 12 bases lay in between. CDR3 length: 13 residues. Germline-derived CDR1 and CDR2 are LGHNT and FRNRAP. In nucleotides, the CDR3 is TGTGCTAGTGGTTCAGGGGATTACGCTGAAGCTTTCTTT. As protein: CASGSGDYAEAFF.

This clone was observed a handful of times. V gene TRBV7-9 combines with J gene TRBJ2-5, with a weak D call TRBD1 (6 bases). CDR1 is SEHNR and CDR2 is FQNEAQ in the germline V gene (reference sequence). The CDR3 covers 15 residues. V lost 0 bases and J lost 4, with 12 bases in between. DNA for the CDR3: TGTGCCAGCAGCTTAGCAGGGTCAGGGGCAGAGACCCAGTACTTC. The encoded protein is CASSLAGSGAETQYF.

This clone was counted once. This chain links TRBV29-1 with TRBJ1-2, with 9 bases that match TRBD1. CDR1 is SQVTM and CDR2 is ANQGSEA in the germline V gene. The V segment lost 7 bases and the J segment 5 bases; nucleotides outside the gene matches: 5. The CDR3 contains 12 residues. DNA for the CDR3: TGCAGCGCCGGGGGACAGGGATATGGCTACACCTTC. Protein: CSAGGQGYGYTF.

This clone has only a few counts. The chain couples TRBV4-2 to TRBJ1-3; D is ambiguous. Trimming took 3 bases from V and 0 from J, leaving 12 bases between them. This CDR3 is 16 amino acids long. Per the germline V gene, CDR1 is LGHNA and CDR2 is YNFKEQ. CDR3 sequence: CASSHNSANSGNTIYF. The CDR3 bases are TGTGCCAGCAGCCATAACAGTGCCAACTCTGGAAACACCATATATTTT.

The CDR3 DNA reads TGTGCTAGTGGTTTGCTGACAGGGACAGTAGACAATCAGCCCCAGCATTTT. Translated, it gives CASGLLTGTVDNQPQHF. This chain joins TRBV12-5 and TRBJ1-5, with 7 positions matching TRBD1. CDR3 length: 17 residues. With V trimmed by 2 bases and J by 3 bases, 10 bases remained unmatched. Germline V gives CDR1 LGHNT, CDR2 FRNRAP.